The 19 T cell receptor beta chains listed next were all sequenced from one sample in a study of cytomegalovirus exposure and HLA in healthy donors. Vbeta (60) and Jbeta (13) primers were used in the PCR. Only in-frame clones appear in the TCRdb table, and some are missing; sequencing was by immunoSEQ multiplex PCR. The sample yields about 180,000 clones, 76% seen once. The sequencing input was PBMCs. These receptors were taken from a woman in her 30s in good health and CMV-seropositive.

The chain combines TRBV7-9 with TRBJ2-5; D is perhaps TRBD1 (6 bases). Germline lookup yields CDR1 SEHNR and CDR2 FQNEAQ (reference sequence). Trimming removed 1 base at V and 2 bases at J, with 11 bases between. The CDR3 covers 15 residues. The CDR3 DNA is TGTGCCAGCAGCTTAGGGACAGAAAAGCAAGAGACCCAGTACTTC. Translation: CASSLGTEKQETQYF.

V gene TRBV19 combines with J gene TRBJ1-6, with a possible D match to TRBD1 (5 bases). CDR1 and CDR2 (germline): LNHDA, SQIVND (reference sequence). Between the trimmed V and J ends, which lost 8 bases and 9 bases, there was a span of 11 bases. The CDR3 is made up of 12 amino acids. The CDR3 sequence is CASSGNFSPLHF. DNA for the CDR3: TGTGCCAGTTCAGGGAATTTTTCACCCCTCCACTTT.

The rearrangement joins TRBV19 to TRBJ1-3; 7 nucleotides match TRBD1. Germline CDR1 and CDR2: LNHDA and SQIVND (reference sequence). This CDR3 spans 17 amino acids. Trimming removed 11 bases from V and 0 bases from J; junction bases left unmatched: 16. CDR3 region: CAGKGQVTGSSGNTIYF. The CDR3 DNA reads as TGTGCCGGAAAGGGGCAGGTGACAGGGAGCTCTGGAAACACCATATATTTT.

This clone has a single count. The V and J genes are TRBV15 and TRBJ2-5; D not certain. Trimming pared 0 bases from V and 12 bases from J, leaving 11 bases between. The CDR3 has 12 residues. Germline CDR1 and CDR2: LNHNV and YYDKDF (reference sequence). DNA of the CDR3: TGTGCCACCAGCAGAGAAGCCACTCTTGAGTACTTC. Residues: CATSREATLEYF.

The genes are TRBV4-3 and TRBJ2-1; no clear D gene. From germline, CDR1 is LGHNA and CDR2 YSLEER. V lost 0 bases and J 7 bases, leaving 10 bases between the germline ends. The CDR3 has 14 residues. CDR3 loop: CASSQEGSRNEQFF. Here the CDR3 DNA reads TGCGCCAGCAGCCAAGAGGGCAGCCGTAATGAGCAGTTCTTC.

CDR3 nucleotides: TGTGCCCTGGGTGCGGGGAACTCCTACGAGCAGTACTTC. Translating it yields CALGAGNSYEQYF. V and J are TRBV6-1 and TRBJ2-7; maybe TRBD2 (6 bases). Trimming took off 11 bases at V and 0 bases at J, with 14 bases between the two ends. The length of the CDR3 is 13 residues. Germline CDR1 is MNHNS and CDR2 is SASEGT.

The rearrangement links TRBV6-5 to TRBJ2-1; the D gene is possibly TRBD1 (6 bases). The CDR3 sequence is 12 residues long. Germline CDR1 and CDR2: MNHEY and SVGAGI. V was trimmed by 8 bases and J by 4 bases, leaving 9 bases between them. CDR3 residues: CASGTGYNEQFF. In nucleotides, the CDR3 is TGTGCCAGCGGAACAGGGTACAATGAGCAGTTCTTC.

This clone has more than one count but fewer than ten. The V gene is TRBV27, the J gene TRBJ2-1, with TRBD2 matching over 14 bases. The J segment lost 9 bases and the V segment lost 3 bases, leaving 4 bases of the junction unmatched. CDR3 length equals 15 residues. CDR1 is MNHEY and CDR2 is SMNVEV in the germline V gene (reference sequence). CDR3 in DNA: TGTGCCAGCAGTTTTCTGACTAGCGGGGGGGGTGAGCAGTTCTTC. Protein product: CASSFLTSGGGEQFF.

The chain links TRBV6-5 to TRBJ1-2; D is undetermined. CDR3 length equals 13 residues. Trimming took 2 bases from V and 6 from J, leaving 10 bases between them. Germline CDR1 is MNHEY and CDR2 is SVGAGI. For the CDR3, the DNA is TGTGCCAGCAGTTACGTAGTCGGGAATGGCTACACCTTC. This encodes CASSYVVGNGYTF.

The chain employs TRBV7-2 and TRBJ2-7; TRBD1 is a possible D gene (5 bases). Between the trimmed V and J ends, which lost 1 base and 7 bases, there was a span of 11 bases. CDR1 is SGHTA, CDR2 FQGNSA, per germline. The CDR3 loop spans 13 amino acids. The CDR3 bases are TGTGCCAGCAGCTTAGGTTTGGGGCGGGAGCAGTACTTC. Translation gives CASSLGLGREQYF.

The V gene is TRBV7-2, the J gene TRBJ1-1; 8 positions agree with TRBD1. This CDR3 region has 18 residues. The ends lost 1 base at V and 3 bases at J; junction bases unmatched: 13. Per the germline V gene, CDR1 is SGHTA and CDR2 is FQGNSA. CDR3 amino acids: CASSLGGADRAWDTEAFF. The CDR3 region has the DNA TGTGCCAGCAGCTTAGGAGGGGCGGACAGGGCTTGGGACACTGAAGCTTTCTTT. Variable domain in full (rest from reference TRBV7-2 and TRBJ1-1): GAGVSQSPSNKVTEKGKDVELRCDPISGHTALYWYRQSLGQGLEFLIYFQGNSAPDKSGLPSDRFSAERTGGSVSTLTIQRTQQEDSAVYLCASSLGGADRAWDTEAFFGQGTRLTVV.

The chain employs TRBV14 and TRBJ1-3; D unresolved. The CDR3 extends over 16 amino acids. V gave up 3 bases and J gave up 0 bases, with 12 bases separating them. Germline assignment: CDR1 SGHDN and CDR2 FVKESK. The CDR3 sequence is CASSHSGSDSGNTIYF. In DNA form, the CDR3 reads TGTGCCAGCAGCCATTCGGGGTCCGACTCTGGAAACACCATATATTTT.

This clone was found a few times. The V gene is TRBV29-1, the J gene TRBJ1-2; 8 bases line up with TRBD1. CDR3 size: 14 residues. CDR1 and CDR2 (germline): SQVTM, ANQGSEA. Germline trimming cut 4 bases from V and 4 bases from J; bases unmatched to any gene: 8. CDR3 nucleotides: TGCAGCGTTGCTGCAGGGGGCATAGGCTATGGCTACACCTTC. Translating it yields CSVAAGGIGYGYTF.

The CDR3, as DNA: TGTGCTAGTGGTTTGGGCGGGGGGAGGAATGAGCAGTTCTTC. This encodes CASGLGGGRNEQFF. This chain uses TRBV12-5 with TRBJ2-1; the match to TRBD2 covers 8 bases. V gave up 1 base and J gave up 7 bases; unmatched junction bases: 3. The CDR3 extends over 14 amino acids. CDR1 LGHNT and CDR2 FRNRAP come from the germline V gene.

The chain joins TRBV2 to TRBJ1-6, with D possibly matching TRBD1 (5 bases). Germline-derived CDR1 and CDR2 are SNHLY and FYNNEI. V lost 6 bases to trimming and J lost 4 bases, with 16 bases between them. This CDR3 is 16 amino acids long. CDR3 sequence reads: CASSLGGGRYNSPLHF. The CDR3 nucleotides read TGTGCCAGCAGCCTTGGGGGGGGTCGATATAATTCACCCCTCCACTTT.

CDR3 DNA: TGTGCCAGTCGAACAGGGGGCAGTGGAAACACCATATATTTT. Translating it yields CASRTGGSGNTIYF. The V call is TRBV28, the J call TRBJ1-3; 9 nucleotides match TRBD1. The junction had 6 bases not matched to a gene; V was cut back by 9 bases and J by 3 bases. The CDR3 length is 14 residues. Per the germline V gene, CDR1 is MDHEN and CDR2 is SYDVKM.

This clone was seen a few times. The V gene is TRBV4-3, the J gene TRBJ1-6; 7 bases agree with TRBD1. With V trimmed by 0 bases and J by 13 bases, 6 bases remained unmatched. The CDR3 loop spans 14 amino acids. CDR1 and CDR2 from the germline V gene are LGHNA and YSLEER. The DNA of the CDR3 is TGCGCCAGCAGCCAAGATTTACAGGGGTGGCCCCTCCACTTT. Translated: CASSQDLQGWPLHF.

The chain links TRBV6-5 to TRBJ1-1; 8 nucleotides match TRBD1. The junction had 9 bases not matched to a gene; V was cut back by 6 bases and J by 6 bases. CDR3 size: 14 residues. In germline, CDR1 is MNHEY, CDR2 SVGAGI. For the CDR3, the DNA is TGTGCCAGCAGCCCAGGGGGCGAGGTAGCTGAAGCTTTCTTT. Its translation is CASSPGGEVAEAFF.

V usage is TRBV5-3 and J usage is TRBJ2-7, with 13 positions matching TRBD2. TRBV5-3 is an ORF for which the function is uncertain. The CDR3 covers 15 residues. The V gene end was trimmed by 5 bases and the J gene end by 2 bases; junction bases not matched to a gene: 4. CDR3 bases: TGTGCCAGAAGAACGGGACTAGCGGGGACCTACGAGCAGTACTTC. Translated, it gives CARRTGLAGTYEQYF.